The 21 T cell receptor beta chains in this list originate from one sample, sequenced in a study of quantifying T cell responses using KT2 cells (dated by TCRdb to about 2017). Study-level background: RNA was DNase-treated and reverse transcribed with TCR alpha and beta constant-region primers, mostly using SuperScript III.

The library was generated by UMI-ligation and nested PCR. These reads were obtained on an Illumina MiSeq. Using T4 RNA ligase 1, a single-stranded oligonucleotide bearing the Illumina SP2 sequence plus a UMI was ligated onto the 3' end of the cDNA. PCR1 used 4 to 5 cycles (98 degrees C 15 s, 69 degrees C 30 s, 72 degrees C 40 s), and the beta primer was an equimolar mix of RC1.1 and RC1.2 that covered TRBC1 and TRBC2. Using fastp trimming at Q25 and MiXCR clonotype assembly, TCRdb reanalyzed the public sequencing data and kept in-frame beta chains. CDR3 protein duplicates are merged, each entry listing the most common genes and DNA. The sample table shows some 48,000 distinct CDR3 sequences, and around 10% are seen once. The ten largest clones add up to about 10% of the sample. The sequenced material came from PBMCs spiked with cells of the T cell clone KT2. Receptors were obtained from a human donor.

The table lists this clonotype with a few counts. The rearrangement joins TRBV30 to TRBJ2-7; 7 bases are a match to TRBD1. The CDR3 runs 13 residues. Trimming removed 4 bases from V and 0 bases from J; junction bases left unmatched: 3. CDR1 is GTSNPN, CDR2 SVGIG, per germline (reference sequence). Here the CDR3 reads CAWIRDSSYEQYF. The CDR3 nucleotides are TGTGCCTGGATCCGGGACAGCTCCTACGAGCAGTACTTC.

This clonotype has a count of ten or more. This chain connects TRBV20-1 to TRBJ1-1; 7 nucleotides match TRBD1. Looked up from germline, CDR1 is DFQATT and CDR2 is SNEGSKA (reference sequence). The CDR3 loop spans 13 amino acids. J gave up 1 base and V 5 bases, and 4 bases lay outside the gene matches. This CDR3 is CSAYRTGNTEAFF. The CDR3 DNA reads TGCAGTGCTTATCGGACAGGGAACACTGAAGCTTTCTTT.

The chain employs TRBV10-3 and TRBJ1-2; perhaps TRBD1 as D (5 bases). From germline, CDR1 is ENHRY and CDR2 SYGVKD. The CDR3 contains 15 residues. Trimming took off 0 bases at V and 4 bases at J, with 12 bases between the two ends. CDR3 loop: CAISESWGRVYGYTF. The CDR3 DNA reads as TGTGCCATCAGTGAGTCGTGGGGCAGAGTCTATGGCTACACCTTC.

In this sample, this clonotype turned up a few times. The V call is TRBV12-3 or TRBV12-4, the J call TRBJ2-3; D unclear. The CDR3 extends over 13 amino acids. The V gene lost 9 bases and the J gene lost 2 bases, with 12 bases spanning the gap. The CDR3 nucleotides are TGTGCCAGTCAGGATACGGACACAGATACGCAGTATTTT. Amino acids: CASQDTDTDTQYF.

The gene calls are TRBV7-9 and TRBJ2-7; D possibly corresponds to TRBD1 (5 bases). V was shortened by 8 bases and J by 7 bases, with 12 bases between the two germline ends. Germline-derived CDR1 and CDR2 are SEHNR and FQNEAQ (reference sequence). The CDR3 runs 11 residues. CDR3 coding DNA: TGTGCCAGCCAGGGTTCCGGGGAGCAGTACTTC. Protein product: CASQGSGEQYF.

This clonotype occurred many times. The chain has TRBV15 and TRBJ2-7, with 9 positions matching TRBD2. The CDR3 runs 15 residues. The V and J ends lost 0 bases and 0 bases, in that order; junction bases with no gene match: 0. Germline CDR1 and CDR2: LNHNV and YYDKDF (reference sequence). The CDR3 bases are TGTGCCACCAGCAGAGATAGCGGGAGCTCCTACGAGCAGTACTTC. It specifies CATSRDSGSSYEQYF.

The table lists this clonotype with a few counts. The chain combines TRBV7-9 with TRBJ1-2, with D uncertain. There are 12 residues in the CDR3. The V end lost 2 bases, the J end lost 6 bases, and 7 bases lay between the germline ends. Germline CDR1 is SEHNR and CDR2 is FQNEAQ (reference sequence). The CDR3 sequence is CASSLLGDGYTF. Here the CDR3 DNA reads TGTGCCAGCAGCTTACTGGGTGATGGCTACACCTTC.

In this sample, this clonotype turned up a few times. The chain has TRBV6-2 or TRBV6-3 and TRBJ1-1; 9 bases line up with TRBD1. The length of the CDR3 is 17 residues. V shed 4 bases, J shed 1 base, and the junction held 10 bases outside the gene matches. CDR1 and CDR2 from the germline V gene are MNHEY and SVGEGT. CDR3 nucleotide sequence: TGTGCCAGCAGTTCCCCAGGGACAGGGATGGCGAACACTGAAGCTTTCTTT. Encoded protein: CASSSPGTGMANTEAFF.

This clonotype was detected ten times or more. The junction departs from the called germline gene at one end, perhaps through a read error. V is TRBV2 and J is TRBJ1-2; no clear D. The CDR3 sequence is 11 residues long. CDR1 and CDR2 (germline): SNHLY, FYNNEI. Here the CDR3 reads CASSEALFSAF. DNA for the CDR3: TGTGCCAGCAGTGAAGCGCTGTTTTCCGCCTTC.

This clonotype was seen only a few times. The rearrangement links TRBV7-8 to TRBJ1-1, with 10 bases lining up with TRBD1. CDR3 size: 16 residues. CDR1 and CDR2 (germline): SGHVS, FQNEAQ. Germline trimming cut 5 bases from V and 4 bases from J; bases unmatched to any gene: 10. The CDR3 bases are TGTGCCAGCAGCCACCGGGACAGGGGCTTTTCCACTGAAGCTTTCTTT. Translating it yields CASSHRDRGFSTEAFF. Supplemented by reference TRBV7-8 and TRBJ1-1, the full variable domain reads GAGVSQSPRYKVAKRGQDVALRCDPISGHVSLFWYQQALGQGPEFLTYFQNEAQLDKSGLPSDRFFAERPEGSVSTLKIQRTQQEDSAVYLCASSHRDRGFSTEAFFGQGTRLTVV.

This clonotype has a handful of counts. This rearrangement joins TRBV6-2 or TRBV6-3 to TRBJ1-1; D gene uncertain. The CDR3 length is 15 residues. Germline lookup yields CDR1 MNHEY and CDR2 SVGEGT. The V gene lost 5 bases and the J gene lost 1 base, with 14 bases spanning the gap. CDR3 protein: CASSPNLLKNTEAFF. The DNA of the CDR3 is TGTGCCAGCAGTCCCAATTTGTTAAAGAACACTGAAGCTTTCTTT.

In its sample, this clonotype was seen a few times. The chain links TRBV2 to TRBJ1-1, with a tentative D call TRBD1 (5 bases). Trimming took off 2 bases at V and 11 bases at J, with 12 bases between the two ends. The CDR3 consists of 12 residues. Germline V gene lookup returns CDR1 SNHLY and CDR2 FYNNEI. In DNA form, the CDR3 reads TGTGCCAGCAGTGAAAAGGCGGGGGGGGCTTTCTTT. Its translation: CASSEKAGGAFF.

This clonotype has a count of ten or more. J is TRBJ2-2 and V is TRBV6-1; D might be TRBD1 or TRBD2, each matching 6 bases. Trimming left V 3 bases short and J 4 bases short, with 12 bases between. The CDR3 sequence is 15 residues long. From germline, CDR1 is MNHNS and CDR2 SASEGT. The CDR3 reads CASSEVQGGTGELFF. The CDR3 bases are TGTGCCAGCAGTGAGGTACAGGGAGGCACCGGGGAGCTGTTTTTT.

This clonotype was seen more than once but under ten times. V and J are TRBV3-1 and TRBJ1-1; the match to TRBD1 covers 7 bases. Germline V gene data show CDR1 as LGHDT and CDR2 as YNNKEL (reference sequence). The trim removed 0 bases at V and 5 bases at J, leaving 3 bases unmatched. The CDR3 contains 14 residues. The CDR3 region is CASSQEDRETEAFF. The CDR3, as DNA: TGTGCCAGCAGCCAAGAAGACAGGGAAACTGAAGCTTTCTTT.

The rearrangement links TRBV6-2 or TRBV6-3 to TRBJ1-2, with D unclear. This CDR3 region has 12 residues. CDR1 is MNHEY and CDR2 is SVGEGT in the germline V gene. The V gene lost 0 bases and the J gene lost 4 bases, with 3 bases spanning the gap. The CDR3 DNA reads as TGTGCCAGCAGTTACTCAGTCTATGGCTACACCTTC. Its protein product is CASSYSVYGYTF.

This clonotype was seen many times. The chain joins TRBV20-1 to TRBJ2-7; no firm D call. CDR3 length equals 12 residues. CDR1 is DFQATT, CDR2 SNEGSKA, per germline (reference sequence). V lost 4 bases and J lost 9, with 16 bases in between. The chain's CDR3 is CSAKLTAPGQYF. The DNA of the CDR3 is TGCAGTGCTAAACTGACCGCTCCGGGGCAGTACTTC.

CDR3 in amino acids: CASILDRGLYGYTF. In DNA, the CDR3 is TGTGCCAGCATTCTGGACAGGGGGCTCTATGGCTACACCTTC. The rearrangement joins TRBV6-1 to TRBJ1-2; 11 bases align to TRBD1. This CDR3 comprises 14 residues. V shed 7 bases, J shed 4 bases, and the junction held 5 bases outside the gene matches. The V gene's germline CDR1 is MNHNS and CDR2 SASEGT.

The chain employs TRBV20-1 and TRBJ1-5, with D possibly matching TRBD1 (6 bases). The CDR3 spans 16 residues. Per germline, CDR1 DFQATT and CDR2 SNEGSKA (reference sequence). With 6 bases removed from V and 1 base from J, the gap between germline ends came to 19 bases. The CDR3 DNA follows: TGCAGTGCCCAAATCCGGGGGGCACCCAGCAATCAGCCCCAGCATTTT. This codes for CSAQIRGAPSNQPQHF.

This clonotype was seen at least ten times. DNA for the CDR3: TGTGCCAGCAGCCAAGATAAGGTCGGCGGCATGACGAGATCACCCCTCCACTTT. Encoded protein: CASSQDKVGGMTRSPLHF. The rearrangement uses TRBV3-1 and TRBJ1-6; the D is unclear. Looked up from germline, CDR1 is LGHDT and CDR2 is YNNKEL (reference sequence). The CDR3 length is 18 residues. The V gene lost 0 bases and the J gene lost 10 bases, with 22 bases spanning the gap.

This clonotype has just a few counts. V gene TRBV5-6 combines with J gene TRBJ2-3; tentatively, D is TRBD1 (5 bases). Germline V gene data show CDR1 as SGHDT and CDR2 as YYEEEE. CDR3 length: 16 amino acids. The ends were cut back, 4 bases at V and 2 bases at J, with 17 bases in the middle. The DNA for the CDR3 is TGTGCCAGCAGCCTCTTACAGGAAAGGGCCACAGATACGCAGTATTTT. Its translation: CASSLLQERATDTQYF.

The sample holds a few counts of this clonotype. The chain employs TRBV6-2 or TRBV6-3 and TRBJ2-3, with 9 bases identical to TRBD2. Germline trimming cut 2 bases from V and 2 bases from J; bases unmatched to any gene: 5. The CDR3 loop spans 16 amino acids. CDR1 and CDR2 from the germline V gene are MNHEY and SVGEGT. CDR3 nucleotides: TGTGCCAGCAGTTACCAGCGGGGGGCCTTCACAGATACGCAGTATTTT. Its protein product is CASSYQRGAFTDTQYF.